The entry below gives a single TCR beta chain sequence along with its context. The antigen this receptor binds is unknown. Base qualities are missing; no much larger clone stands one base away. The data originate from a study of OX40 agonist ivuxolimab in advanced cancers. Turning to the overall study: Ivuxolimab was an agonistic, fully human IgG2 monoclonal antibody directed against OX40 (CD134), a costimulatory receptor. Among the roughly 50 dose-escalation patients, about 19 had hepatocellular carcinoma, around 15 melanoma, 9 renal cell carcinoma and 9 head and neck cancer. Partial responses occurred in three dose-escalation patients, of whom one had hepatocellular carcinoma and two had cutaneous melanoma. Intravenous ivuxolimab was administered to patients every 2 weeks at six dose levels: 0.01, 0.1, 0.3, 1.5, 3 and 10 mg/kg. Prior anti-PD-1, anti-PD-L1 or anti-CTLA-4 therapy was permitted, and checkpoint inhibitors had been received by under 50% of dose-escalation patients. The paper describes the monotherapy dose-escalation part (N = 52 patients) of the phase I trial of ivuxolimab. Peripheral TCRbeta sequencing was intended to test whether TCR sequence diversity was altered and clonal T-cell expansion was caused by ivuxolimab. A male proportion of around 83% and a mean age of approximately 62 years, ranging from roughly 23 to 80, were recorded for the dose-escalation cohort. The full study reports these points: At doses of 0.1 to 3.0 mg/kg, clonal expansion of both CD4+ and CD8+ blood T cells was observed from baseline to week 6. Partial responders in the 0.1-3.0 mg/kg groups had among the lowest normalized peripheral clonal expansion, especially among CD8+ T cells. Which antigens the clonally expanded peripheral T cells were specific for was not determined. Low levels of normalized T-cell clonal expansion were also seen in some patients who did not respond. After ivuxolimab, expanded clones were on average more numerous among CD8+ T cells than among CD4+ T cells.

Genomic DNA was isolated from the sorted cells so that the TCRbeta CDR3 region could be sequenced. TCRbeta CDR3 regions were sequenced using the immunoSEQ Assay. Not all clones reach the TCRdb copy of this immuneACCESS table, which keeps in-frame sequences only. Checked studies attribute under half of the gap to unresolved V genes and leave the rest unexplained. For this sample there are roughly 66,000 clones; about four fifths appear just once. The ten largest clones represent approximately 2.5% of the sample. Patients with a history of autoimmune disease or receiving systemic immunosuppression were excluded from the trial. In every dose cohort, peripheral blood was drawn for TCR sequencing at baseline, cycle 4 day 1, and cycle 7 day 1. Samples came from an open-label, multicenter, first-in-human phase I dose-escalation trial of ivuxolimab. The trial enrolled adults with locally advanced or metastatic head and neck squamous cell, hepatocellular, melanoma or renal cell carcinoma. Before TCR sequencing, CD4+ and CD8+ T cells were separately sorted from peripheral blood.

Specimen: CD4+ or CD8+ T cells sorted from blood, collected in a trial of the OX40 agonist ivuxolimab. This TCR was recovered from an adult with an advanced solid tumor such as melanoma, head and neck, liver or kidney cancer.

The bases read TGCGCCAGCAGCCAACTCCAGGGGTCTAATGAAAAACTGTTTTTT. Its coded protein is CASSQLQGSNEKLFF. The V and J segments used are TRBV4-1 and TRBJ1-4, with TRBD1 as a weak D call on 6 bases. Sequences MGHRA (CDR1) and YSYEKL (CDR2) are obtained from the germline V gene. Reading from cysteine to phenylalanine, the CDR3 counts 15 amino acids. Of all the DNA, just the CDR3 is kept, 45 bases in frame from base 1. V loses 2 bases, J loses 3 bases, and the germline ends lie 10 bases apart.